One and the same sample provided the 16 T cell receptor beta chains below, sequenced in a study of blood T cell repertoires in COVID-19. Repertoires were generated with immunoSEQ multiplex PCR, while TCRdb's copy carries only in-frame clones and drops some. This table has approximately 270,000 clones, 88% appearing once. Sequenced input: peripheral blood. Receptors were obtained from a woman between 25 and 40 years old with COVID-19, enrolled during active disease.

The chain joins TRBV29-1 to TRBJ2-2, with 8 bases that match TRBD1. There are 13 residues in the CDR3. The germline gives CDR1 SQVTM, CDR2 ANQGSEA. V shed 4 bases, J shed 6 bases, and the junction held 4 bases outside the gene matches. CDR3 loop: CSVGTGRPGELFF. CDR3 bases: TGCAGCGTTGGGACAGGGAGGCCCGGGGAGCTGTTTTTT.

This clone was recorded a few times. This sequence joins TRBV25-1 and TRBJ2-3; 8 bases fit TRBD1. V dropped 6 bases and J dropped 1; count of bases not matched to a gene: 9. The germline V gene encodes CDR1 MGHDK and CDR2 SYGVNS. CDR3 size: 16 residues. The CDR3 reads CASSVEGQGGTDTQYF. The CDR3 nucleotides are TGTGCCAGCAGCGTAGAAGGACAGGGTGGCACAGATACGCAGTATTTT.

V usage is TRBV7-6 and J usage is TRBJ2-1; D uncertain. Germline lookup yields CDR1 SGHVS and CDR2 FNYEAQ. The CDR3 totals 14 residues. The V gene lost 5 bases and the J gene lost 3 bases, with 11 bases spanning the gap. The CDR3 here is CASSRPVGYNEQFF. The CDR3 nucleotides are TGTGCCAGCAGCCGTCCGGTCGGCTACAATGAGCAGTTCTTC.

This chain links TRBV11-2 with TRBJ2-3; D is perhaps TRBD1 (5 bases). The length of the CDR3 is 13 residues. V was clipped by 5 bases and J by 4 bases, with 10 bases between them. Germline V lookup: CDR1 SGHAT, CDR2 FQNNGV. CDR3 amino acids: CASSPEGADTQYF. Here the CDR3 DNA reads TGTGCCAGCAGCCCCGAAGGGGCAGATACGCAGTATTTT.

The V call is TRBV5-6, the J call TRBJ2-5, with TRBD2 as a possible D gene (6 bases). V was cut by 2 bases and J by 2 bases, with 13 bases left in between. Germline V CDR1 and CDR2: SGHDT, YYEEEE. The CDR3 has 15 residues. The CDR3 coding sequence is TGTGCCAGCAGCTTTATGGCGGGGCTGCAAGAGACCCAGTACTTC. Translating it yields CASSFMAGLQETQYF.

The chain has TRBV6-5 and TRBJ2-7, with D possibly TRBD2 on 6 matching bases. Germline CDR1 MNHEY, CDR2 SVGAGI. This CDR3 has 15 amino acids. The V end was cut by 2 bases, the J end by 0 bases, with 11 bases between. As DNA, the CDR3 is TGTGCCAGCAGTTACCGTAGCGGACTCTCCTACGAGCAGTACTTC. Its protein product is CASSYRSGLSYEQYF.

The chain has TRBV24-1 and TRBJ2-5; 13 nucleotides match TRBD2. The CDR3 runs to 19 residues. CDR1 and CDR2 from the germline V gene are KGHDR and SFDVKD. V shed 3 bases, J shed 1 base, and the junction held 10 bases outside the gene matches. CDR3 nucleotide sequence: TGTGCCACCAGTGATGCCCGGACTAGCGGGAGAGAGAGCCAAGAGACCCAGTACTTC. It encodes CATSDARTSGRESQETQYF.

CDR3 in amino acids: CASRRAESGSNEQFF. Here the CDR3 DNA reads TGTGCCAGCAGAAGGGCGGAGAGCGGGAGCAATGAGCAGTTCTTC. The V call is TRBV6-5, the J call TRBJ2-1, with TRBD2 identical over 8 bases. Looked up from germline, CDR1 is MNHEY and CDR2 is SVGAGI. The J segment lost 6 bases and the V segment lost 6 bases, leaving 10 bases of the junction unmatched. There are 15 residues in the CDR3.

The J gene is TRBJ2-7, the V gene TRBV15, with D perhaps TRBD2 (6 bases). The length of the CDR3 is 14 residues. Per germline, CDR1 LNHNV and CDR2 YYDKDF (reference sequence). V lost 1 base and J 7 bases, leaving 14 bases between the germline ends. In DNA, the CDR3 is TGTGCCACCAGCAGAGCCAGCAGACGGGAGGAGCAGTACTTC. It is translated as CATSRASRREEQYF.

The CDR3 reads CASSIQTGTEAFF. CDR3 in DNA: TGTGCCAGTAGTATACAAACGGGTACTGAAGCTTTCTTT. The V call is TRBV19, the J call TRBJ1-1; D not resolved. The CDR3 consists of 13 residues. Germline CDR1 reads LNHDA; CDR2 reads SQIVND (reference sequence). Between the trimmed V and J ends, which lost 2 bases and 5 bases, there was a span of 9 bases.

The rearrangement uses TRBV19 and TRBJ1-1, with D possibly TRBD1 on 6 matching bases. Germline V lookup: CDR1 LNHDA, CDR2 SQIVND (reference sequence). There are 14 residues in the CDR3. V was pared by 5 bases and J by 1 base, with 11 bases between. The DNA for the CDR3 is TGTGCCAGTAGTGGGGGCAGACGGAACACTGAAGCTTTCTTT. Translation: CASSGGRRNTEAFF.

The V call is TRBV6-6, the J call TRBJ1-5; the D gene is possibly TRBD1 (5 bases). Between the trimmed V and J ends, which lost 10 bases and 5 bases, there was a span of 15 bases. CDR3 length: 13 residues. In germline, CDR1 is MNHNY, CDR2 SVGAGI (reference sequence). CDR3 sequence reads: CATQNMGHQPQHF. The CDR3 DNA reads TGTGCCACCCAAAACATGGGGCATCAGCCCCAGCATTTT.

This chain connects TRBV19 to TRBJ2-4; 7 positions match TRBD1. The CDR3 runs 16 residues. The V gene's germline CDR1 is LNHDA and CDR2 SQIVND (reference sequence). The V segment lost 7 bases and the J segment 0 bases; nucleotides outside the gene matches: 9. CDR3 bases: TGTGCCAGTACAACGGGACAGCCTTTAGCCAAAAACATTCAGTACTTC. Protein: CASTTGQPLAKNIQYF.

The chain is built from TRBV7-2 and TRBJ1-4; no reliable D call. Trimming shortened V by 4 bases and J by 0 bases, and 12 bases separated the two germline ends. The CDR3 length is 16 residues. Germline CDR1 SGHTA, CDR2 FQGNSA. The CDR3 DNA reads TGTGCCAGCAGCTCTCCGGGGTCTGCAACTAATGAAAAACTGTTTTTT. Protein: CASSSPGSATNEKLFF. The full variable domain, completed using reference TRBV7-2 and TRBJ1-4, is GAGVSQSPSNKVTEKGKDVELRCDPISGHTALYWYRQSLGQGLEFLIYFQGNSAPDKSGLPSDRFSAERTGGSVSTLTIQRTQQEDSAVYLCASSSPGSATNEKLFFGSGTQLSVL.

The chain joins TRBV12-3 or TRBV12-4 to TRBJ2-1, with D possibly TRBD2 on 6 matching bases. This CDR3 region has 12 residues. Trimming pared 5 bases from V and 9 bases from J, leaving 11 bases between. CDR3: CASSMTSSEQFF. CDR3 coding DNA: TGTGCCAGCAGTATGACTAGTAGTGAGCAGTTCTTC.

The V and J genes are TRBV14 and TRBJ1-2; tentative D call: TRBD1 (5 bases). Per germline, CDR1 SGHDN and CDR2 FVKESK. The CDR3 spans 15 residues. With 2 bases removed from V and 4 bases from J, the gap between germline ends came to 14 bases. CDR3 protein: CASSQQTEVGYGYTF. In DNA form, the CDR3 reads TGTGCCAGCAGCCAACAGACAGAGGTTGGCTATGGCTACACCTTC.